This TCR beta chain stems from a study of blood T cell repertoires in COVID-19. Using immunoSEQ multiplex PCR, the repertoire was profiled, and TCRdb retains in-frame clones only, with some absent. The sample shows around 140,000 clones, 85% to 90% of them seen only once. Donors were grouped by their self-reported clinical history. This clone has a single count. V was pared by 0 bases and J by 7 bases, with 9 bases between. Germline values: CDR1 KGHSY, CDR2 FQNENV. The CDR3 is 13 residues long. This TCR was recovered from a man between 60 and 75 years old who had recovered from COVID-19. This chain joins TRBV16 and TRBJ1-2; D is undetermined. Specimen: PBMCs or T cells enriched from blood (not recorded which). CDR3 amino acids: CASSQSQLIGYTF. The CDR3 DNA reads as TGTGCCAGCAGCCAATCTCAACTTATTGGCTACACCTTC.